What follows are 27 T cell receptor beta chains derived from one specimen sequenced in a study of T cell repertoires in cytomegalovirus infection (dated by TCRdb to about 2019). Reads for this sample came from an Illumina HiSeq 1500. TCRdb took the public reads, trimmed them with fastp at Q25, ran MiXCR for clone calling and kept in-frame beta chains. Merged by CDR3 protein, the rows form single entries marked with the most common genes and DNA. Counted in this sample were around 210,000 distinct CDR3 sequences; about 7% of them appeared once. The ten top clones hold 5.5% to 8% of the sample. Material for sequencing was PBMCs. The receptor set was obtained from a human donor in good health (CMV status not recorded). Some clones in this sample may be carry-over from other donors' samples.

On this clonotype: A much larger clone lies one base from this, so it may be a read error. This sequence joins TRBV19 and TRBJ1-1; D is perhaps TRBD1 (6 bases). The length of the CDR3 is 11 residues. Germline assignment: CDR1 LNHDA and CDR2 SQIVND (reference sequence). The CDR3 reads CSSQGDTEAFF. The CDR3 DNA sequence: TGTAGTTCACAGGGCGACACTGAAGCTTTCTTT.

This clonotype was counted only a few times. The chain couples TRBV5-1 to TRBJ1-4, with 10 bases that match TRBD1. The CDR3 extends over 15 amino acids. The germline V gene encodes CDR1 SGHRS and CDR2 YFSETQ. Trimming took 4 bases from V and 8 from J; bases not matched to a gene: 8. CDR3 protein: CASSRGDRGEEKLFF. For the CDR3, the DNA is TGCGCCAGCAGCCGCGGGGACAGGGGTGAAGAAAAACTGTTTTTT.

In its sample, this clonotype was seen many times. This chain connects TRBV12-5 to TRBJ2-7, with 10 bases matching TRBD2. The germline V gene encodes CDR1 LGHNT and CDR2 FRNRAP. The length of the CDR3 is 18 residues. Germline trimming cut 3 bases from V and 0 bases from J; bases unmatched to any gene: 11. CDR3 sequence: CASGLPGLATQISYEQYF. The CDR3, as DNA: TGTGCTAGTGGTTTACCGGGACTAGCGACCCAAATCTCCTACGAGCAGTACTTC. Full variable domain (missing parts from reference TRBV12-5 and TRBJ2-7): DARVTQTPRHKVTEMGQEVTMRCQPILGHNTVFWYRQTMMQGLELLAYFRNRAPLDDSGMPKDRFSAEMPDATLATLKIQPSEPRDSAVYFCASGLPGLATQISYEQYFGPGTRLTVT.

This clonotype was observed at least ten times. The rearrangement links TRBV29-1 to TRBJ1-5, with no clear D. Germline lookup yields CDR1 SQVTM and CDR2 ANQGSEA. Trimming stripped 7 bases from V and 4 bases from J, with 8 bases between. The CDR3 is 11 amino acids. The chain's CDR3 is CSAGGNQPQHF. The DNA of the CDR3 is TGCAGCGCCGGAGGGAATCAGCCCCAGCATTTT.

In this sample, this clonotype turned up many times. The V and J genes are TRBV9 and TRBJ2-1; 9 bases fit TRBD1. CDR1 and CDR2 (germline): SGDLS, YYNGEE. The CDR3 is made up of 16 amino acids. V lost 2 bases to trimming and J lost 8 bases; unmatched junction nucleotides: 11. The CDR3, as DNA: TGTGCCAGCAGCGTCCTGGAGGGACAGGGACCCCATGAGCAGTTCTTC. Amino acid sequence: CASSVLEGQGPHEQFF. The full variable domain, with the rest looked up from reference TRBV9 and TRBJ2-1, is DSGVTQTPKHLITATGQRVTLRCSPRSGDLSVYWYQQSLDQGLQFLIQYYNGEERAKGNILERFSAQQFPDLHSELNLSSLELGDSALYFCASSVLEGQGPHEQFFGPGTRLTVL.

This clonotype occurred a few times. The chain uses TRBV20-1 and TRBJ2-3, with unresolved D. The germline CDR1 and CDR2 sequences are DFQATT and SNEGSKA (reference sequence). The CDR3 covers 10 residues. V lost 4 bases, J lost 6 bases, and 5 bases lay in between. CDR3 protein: CSATYDTQYF. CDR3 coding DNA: TGCAGTGCTACCTACGATACGCAGTATTTT.

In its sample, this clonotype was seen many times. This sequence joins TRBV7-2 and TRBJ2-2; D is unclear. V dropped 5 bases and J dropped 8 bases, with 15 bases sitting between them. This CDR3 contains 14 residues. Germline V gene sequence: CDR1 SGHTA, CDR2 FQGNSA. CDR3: CASSRVGRTGELFF. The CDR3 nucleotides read TGTGCCAGCAGCCGCGTAGGAAGGACGGGGGAGCTGTTTTTT.

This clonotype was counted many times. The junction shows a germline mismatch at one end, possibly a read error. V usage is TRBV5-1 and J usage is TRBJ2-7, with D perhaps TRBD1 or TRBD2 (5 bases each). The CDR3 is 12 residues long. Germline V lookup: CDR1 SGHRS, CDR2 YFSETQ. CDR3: CASSPDEGTQDF. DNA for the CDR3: TGCGCCAGCAGCCCCGATGAGGGGACCCAGGACTTC.

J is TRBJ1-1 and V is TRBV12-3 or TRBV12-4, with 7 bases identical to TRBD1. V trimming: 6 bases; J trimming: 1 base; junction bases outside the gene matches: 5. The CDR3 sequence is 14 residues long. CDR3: CASRGDSQNTEAFF. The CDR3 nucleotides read TGTGCCAGCAGGGGGGACAGCCAGAACACTGAAGCTTTCTTT.

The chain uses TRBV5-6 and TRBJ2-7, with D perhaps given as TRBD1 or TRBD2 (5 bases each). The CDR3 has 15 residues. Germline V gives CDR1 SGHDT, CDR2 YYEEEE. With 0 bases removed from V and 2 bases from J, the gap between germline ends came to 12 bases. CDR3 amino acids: CASSLDGTPTYEQYF. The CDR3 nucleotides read TGTGCCAGCAGCTTGGATGGGACGCCCACCTACGAGCAGTACTTC. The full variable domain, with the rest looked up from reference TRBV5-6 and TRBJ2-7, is DAGVTQSPTHLIKTRGQQVTLRCSPKSGHDTVSWYQQALGQGPQFIFQYYEEEERQRGNFPDRFSGHQFPNYSSELNVNALLLGDSALYLCASSLDGTPTYEQYFGPGTRLTVT.

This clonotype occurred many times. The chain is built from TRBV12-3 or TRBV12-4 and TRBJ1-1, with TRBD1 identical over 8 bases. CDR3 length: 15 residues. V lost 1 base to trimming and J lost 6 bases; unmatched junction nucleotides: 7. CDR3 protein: CASSLGRQGSPEAFF. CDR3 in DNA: TGTGCCAGCAGTTTAGGTCGACAGGGGAGCCCTGAAGCTTTCTTT.

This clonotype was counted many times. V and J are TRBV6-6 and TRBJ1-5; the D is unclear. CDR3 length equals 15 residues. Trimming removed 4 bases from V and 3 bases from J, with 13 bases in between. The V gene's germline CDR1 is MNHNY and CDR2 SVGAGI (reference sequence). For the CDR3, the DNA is TGTGCCAGCAGTTTACTTGACAATTCCAATCAGCCCCAGCATTTT. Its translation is CASSLLDNSNQPQHF.

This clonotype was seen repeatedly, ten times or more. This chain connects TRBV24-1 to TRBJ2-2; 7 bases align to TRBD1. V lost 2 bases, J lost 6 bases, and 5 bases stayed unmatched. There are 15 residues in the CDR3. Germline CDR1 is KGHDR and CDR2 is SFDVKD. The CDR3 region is CATSDSGQDSGELFF. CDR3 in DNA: TGTGCCACCAGTGATTCAGGACAGGATTCCGGGGAGCTGTTTTTT.

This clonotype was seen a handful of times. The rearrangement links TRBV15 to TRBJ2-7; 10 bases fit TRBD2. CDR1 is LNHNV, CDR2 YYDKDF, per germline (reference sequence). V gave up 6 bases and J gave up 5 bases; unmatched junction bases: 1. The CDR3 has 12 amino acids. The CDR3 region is CATRTSGDEQYF. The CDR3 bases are TGTGCCACCAGAACTAGCGGGGACGAGCAGTACTTC.

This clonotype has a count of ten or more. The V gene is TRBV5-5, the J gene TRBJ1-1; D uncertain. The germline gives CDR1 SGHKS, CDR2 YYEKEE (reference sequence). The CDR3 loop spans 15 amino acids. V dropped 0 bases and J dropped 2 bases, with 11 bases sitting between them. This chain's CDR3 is CASSLESGANTEAFF. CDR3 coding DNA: TGTGCCAGCAGCTTGGAGTCAGGAGCAAACACTGAAGCTTTCTTT.

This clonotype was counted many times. The DNA of the CDR3 is TGCGCCAGCAGCCAAGACCAGAATTGGCAGGGGAACCTCAATGAGCAGTTCTTC. Amino acid sequence: CASSQDQNWQGNLNEQFF. This rearrangement joins TRBV4-3 to TRBJ2-1; D is perhaps TRBD1 (6 bases). Between the trimmed V and J ends, which lost 0 bases and 6 bases, there was a span of 21 bases. Germline V gene data show CDR1 as LGHNA and CDR2 as YSLEER. CDR3 length: 18 residues.

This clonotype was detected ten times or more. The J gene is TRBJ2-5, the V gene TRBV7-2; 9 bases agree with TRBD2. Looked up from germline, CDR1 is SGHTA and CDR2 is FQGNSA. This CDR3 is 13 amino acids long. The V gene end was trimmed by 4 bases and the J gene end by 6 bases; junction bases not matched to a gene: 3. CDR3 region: CASSSLAGQTQYF. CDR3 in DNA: TGTGCCAGCAGCTCCCTAGCGGGACAGACCCAGTACTTC.

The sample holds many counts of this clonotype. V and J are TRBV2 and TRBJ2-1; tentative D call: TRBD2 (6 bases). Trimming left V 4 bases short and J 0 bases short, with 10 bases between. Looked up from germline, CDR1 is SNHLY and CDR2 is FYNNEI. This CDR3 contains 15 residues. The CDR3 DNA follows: TGTGCCAGCAGTGCTGACGGGAGCTCCTACAATGAGCAGTTCTTC. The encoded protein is CASSADGSSYNEQFF.

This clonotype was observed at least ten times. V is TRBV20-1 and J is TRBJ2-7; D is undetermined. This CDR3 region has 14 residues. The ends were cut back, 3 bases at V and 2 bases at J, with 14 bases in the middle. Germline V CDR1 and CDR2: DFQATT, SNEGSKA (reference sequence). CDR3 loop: CSASPATDTYEQYF. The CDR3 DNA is TGCAGTGCTAGCCCAGCCACTGATACCTACGAGCAGTACTTC.

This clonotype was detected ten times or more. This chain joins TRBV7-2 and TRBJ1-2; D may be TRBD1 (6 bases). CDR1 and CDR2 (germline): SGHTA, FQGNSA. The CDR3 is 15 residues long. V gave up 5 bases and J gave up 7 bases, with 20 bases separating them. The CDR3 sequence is CASSPTAEGVGGYTF. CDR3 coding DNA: TGTGCCAGCAGCCCTACGGCAGAGGGGGTCGGTGGCTACACCTTC. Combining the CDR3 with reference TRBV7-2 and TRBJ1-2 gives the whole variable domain GAGVSQSPSNKVTEKGKDVELRCDPISGHTALYWYRQSLGQGLEFLIYFQGNSAPDKSGLPSDRFSAERTGGSVSTLTIQRTQQEDSAVYLCASSPTAEGVGGYTFGSGTRLTVV.

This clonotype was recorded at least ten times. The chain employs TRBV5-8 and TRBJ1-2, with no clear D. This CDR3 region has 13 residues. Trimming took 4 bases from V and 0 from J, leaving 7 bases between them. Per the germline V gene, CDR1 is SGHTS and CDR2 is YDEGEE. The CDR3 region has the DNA TGTGCCAGCAGCGAGGGTCCTAACTATGGCTACACCTTC. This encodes CASSEGPNYGYTF.

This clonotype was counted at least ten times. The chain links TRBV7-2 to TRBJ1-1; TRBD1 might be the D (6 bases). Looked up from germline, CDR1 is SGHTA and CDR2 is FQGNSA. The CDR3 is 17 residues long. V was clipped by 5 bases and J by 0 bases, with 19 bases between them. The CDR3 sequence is CASSLKGHLKVNTEAFF. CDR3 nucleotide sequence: TGTGCCAGCAGCCTGAAGGGACACCTAAAAGTGAACACTGAAGCTTTCTTT.

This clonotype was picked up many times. CDR3 coding DNA: TGTGCCAGCAGCTTAGCGGTCGGCAGAAGCACAGATACGCAGTATTTT. It codes for CASSLAVGRSTDTQYF. This rearrangement joins TRBV7-2 to TRBJ2-3; D is uncertain. V was trimmed by 0 bases and J by 0 bases, leaving 10 bases between them. Germline CDR1 is SGHTA and CDR2 is FQGNSA. The CDR3 is 16 amino acids.

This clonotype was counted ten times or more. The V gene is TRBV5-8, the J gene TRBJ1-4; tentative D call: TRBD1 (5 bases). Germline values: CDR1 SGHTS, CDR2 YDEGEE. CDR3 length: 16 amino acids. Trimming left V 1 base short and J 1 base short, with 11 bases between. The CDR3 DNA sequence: TGTGCCAGCAGCTTGAGTCCCCAGGGAACTAATGAAAAACTGTTTTTT. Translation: CASSLSPQGTNEKLFF.

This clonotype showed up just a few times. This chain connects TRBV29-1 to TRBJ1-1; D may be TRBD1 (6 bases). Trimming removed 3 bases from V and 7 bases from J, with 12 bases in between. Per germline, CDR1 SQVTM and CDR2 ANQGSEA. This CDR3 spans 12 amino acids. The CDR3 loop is CSVDAGGYEAFF. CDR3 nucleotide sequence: TGCAGCGTTGATGCGGGGGGCTATGAAGCTTTCTTT.

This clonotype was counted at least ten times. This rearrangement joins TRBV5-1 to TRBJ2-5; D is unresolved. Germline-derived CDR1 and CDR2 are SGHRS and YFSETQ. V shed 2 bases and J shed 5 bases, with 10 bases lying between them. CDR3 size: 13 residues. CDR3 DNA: TGCGCCAGCAGCTTTAGCCCGGAGGAGACCCAGTACTTC. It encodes CASSFSPEETQYF.

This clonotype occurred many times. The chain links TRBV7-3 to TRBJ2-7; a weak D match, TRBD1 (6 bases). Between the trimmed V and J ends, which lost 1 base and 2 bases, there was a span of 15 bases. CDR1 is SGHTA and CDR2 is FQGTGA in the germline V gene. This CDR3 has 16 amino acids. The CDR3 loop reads CASSLIGTSNTYEQYF. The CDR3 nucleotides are TGTGCCAGCAGCTTAATAGGGACATCTAACACCTACGAGCAGTACTTC.